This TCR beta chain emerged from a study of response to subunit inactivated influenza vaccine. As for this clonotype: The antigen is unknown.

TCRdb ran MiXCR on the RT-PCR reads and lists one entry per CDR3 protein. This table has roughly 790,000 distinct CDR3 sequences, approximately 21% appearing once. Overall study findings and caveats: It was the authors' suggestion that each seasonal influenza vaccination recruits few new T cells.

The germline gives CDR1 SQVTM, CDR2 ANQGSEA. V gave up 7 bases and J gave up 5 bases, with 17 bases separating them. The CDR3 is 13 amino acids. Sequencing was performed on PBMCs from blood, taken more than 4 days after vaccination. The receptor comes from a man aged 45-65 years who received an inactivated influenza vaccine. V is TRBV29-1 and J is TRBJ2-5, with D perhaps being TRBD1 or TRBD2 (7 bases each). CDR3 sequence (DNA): TGCAGCGGCTCCAGGGGGGGCATGGAGACCCAGTACTTC. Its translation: CSGSRGGMETQYF. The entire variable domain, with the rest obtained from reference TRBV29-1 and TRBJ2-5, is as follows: SAVISQKPSRDICQRGTSLTIQCQVDSQVTMMFWYRQQPGQSLTLIATANQGSEATYESGFVIDKFPISRPNLTFSTLTVSNMSPEDSSIYLCSGSRGGMETQYFGPGTRLLVL.